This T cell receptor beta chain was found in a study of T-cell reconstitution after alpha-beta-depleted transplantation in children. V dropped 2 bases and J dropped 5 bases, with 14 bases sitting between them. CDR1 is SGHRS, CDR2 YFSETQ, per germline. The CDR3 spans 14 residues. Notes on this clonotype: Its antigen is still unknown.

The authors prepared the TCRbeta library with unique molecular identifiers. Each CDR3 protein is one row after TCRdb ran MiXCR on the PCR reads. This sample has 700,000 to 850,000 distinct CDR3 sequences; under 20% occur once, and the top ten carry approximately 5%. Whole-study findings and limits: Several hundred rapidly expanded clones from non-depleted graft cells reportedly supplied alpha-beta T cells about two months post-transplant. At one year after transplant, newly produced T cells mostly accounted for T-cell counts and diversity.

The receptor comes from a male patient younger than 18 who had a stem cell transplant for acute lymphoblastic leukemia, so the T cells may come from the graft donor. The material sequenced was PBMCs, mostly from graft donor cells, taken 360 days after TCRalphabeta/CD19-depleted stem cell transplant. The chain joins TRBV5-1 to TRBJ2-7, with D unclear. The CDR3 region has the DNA TGCGCCAGCAGCTTAGCCCAAGTTACGGACGAGCAGTACTTC. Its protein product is CASSLAQVTDEQYF.